This is a list of T cell receptor beta chains from one sample in a study of shared clonotypes between healthy human individuals. Sequencing was performed with immunoSEQ multiplex PCR; in TCRdb, only in-frame clones are kept and a portion is missing. The sample shows millions of clones, 93% of them seen only once. The sample taken for sequencing was naive CD8+ T cells from PBMCs. Receptors originate from a man between 18 and 29 years old in good health. Some clones in this sample may be carry-over from other donors' samples. Each CDR3 is given with its conserved first and last residue. A D gene is named only where the DNA matches it firmly. Only some rows state a clone size, as once, few, many or a class for expanded clones.

D,J,V,size,DNA,CDR3
TRBD2,TRBJ2-5,TRBV4-2,-,TGTGCCAGCAGCCACCTTGGGGGACTAGCGGGGCAAGAGACCCAGTACTTC,CASSHLGGLAGQETQYF
-,TRBJ2-5,TRBV5-6,-,TGTGCCAGCAGCTTGGTGTCCGCTCAAGAGACCCAGTACTTC,CASSLVSAQETQYF
TRBD2,TRBJ2-3,TRBV5-6,-,TGTGCCAGCAGCCTGACCGGCCGCGTGACTAGCGGGAGAACGTCGCAGTATTTT,CASSLTGRVTSGRTSQYF
-,TRBJ2-7,TRBV2,-,TGTGCCAGCAGGACTTGGACAGCCACCTACGAGCAGTACTTC,CASRTWTATYEQYF
TRBD1,TRBJ2-7,TRBV28,-,TGTGCCAGCAGTCCGGGCCCGGGACAGCGAATCTCGAGGGAACCCTACGAGCAGTACTTC,CASSPGPGQRISREPYEQYF
-,TRBJ2-7,TRBV5-5,-,TGTGCCAGCAGCTTGGAGTTCGAGCAGTACTTC,CASSLEFEQYF
-,TRBJ2-2,TRBV11-2,-,TGTGCCAGCAGCTTCAGGAACACCGGGGAGCTGTTTTTT,CASSFRNTGELFF
-,TRBJ1-4,TRBV28,-,TGTGCCAGCCGACCGGTGCAACTAATGAAAAAACTGTTTTTT,CASRPVQLMKKLFF
TRBD2,TRBJ2-7,TRBV13,once,TGTGCCAGCAGCTTCGGTCGCGGGAGGCCCCTCGAGCAGTACTTC,CASSFGRGRPLEQYF
-,TRBJ2-7,TRBV7-8,-,TGTGCCAGCAGCTTCCTCGGTGAACCTCCAGAACTCAAAAGCGGAGACTTGCGGGAGCAGTACTTC,CASSFLGEPPELKSGDLREQYF
-,TRBJ2-2,TRBV10-1,-,TGCGCCAGCAGTGTCGGGGTCCCCGGGGAGCTGTTTTTT,CASSVGVPGELFF
-,TRBJ2-1,TRBV4-3,-,TGCGCCAGCAGCCAAGCCCCCAGCTCCTACAATGAGCAGTTCTTC,CASSQAPSSYNEQFF
-,TRBJ2-5,TRBV27,once,TGTGCCAGCACCCCGGTGGGCCAGTACTTC,CASTPVGQYF
-,TRBJ2-5,TRBV6-5,-,TGTGCCAGCAGTTACACGGCAGGGGATGGAGAGACCCAGTACTTC,CASSYTAGDGETQYF
-,TRBJ1-1,TRBV25-1,-,TGTGCCAGCAGTGATGCGGGGACTCTCACTGAAGCTTTCTTT,CASSDAGTLTEAFF
-,TRBJ2-1,TRBV11-3,-,TGTGCCAGCAGCTTAGGCGGTGAGCAGTTCTTC,CASSLGGEQFF
-,TRBJ2-1,TRBV13,-,TGTGCCAGCAGCCTAACTAGGTCTCTCGAGCAGTTCTTC,CASSLTRSLEQFF
TRBD2,TRBJ2-3,TRBV9,-,TGTGCCAGCAGCGTAGGACTAGCGGGAGCCGGAGATACGCAGTATTTT,CASSVGLAGAGDTQYF
TRBD2,TRBJ2-2,TRBV27,-,TGTGCCGCGGGAGTCCTAGGCACCGGGGAGCTGTTTTTT,CAAGVLGTGELFF
TRBD1,TRBJ2-1,TRBV6-6,-,TGTGCCAGCAGTTACGTTGGGACAGGGGGCGATGAGCAGTTCTTC,CASSYVGTGGDEQFF
-,TRBJ2-7,TRBV19,-,TGTGCCAGTAGTATACGGGGGGCTTTGAAGAACGAGCAGTACTTC,CASSIRGALKNEQYF
-,TRBJ1-5,TRBV27,-,TGTGCCAGCAAAGAGAGCTATAGGGTAGGGCTTTCCAATCAGCCCCAGCATTTT,CASKESYRVGLSNQPQHF
-,TRBJ1-5,TRBV7-6,-,TGTGCCAGCAGCCGTACCCCGGGGCCTAGCAATCAGCCCCAGCATTTT,CASSRTPGPSNQPQHF
-,TRBJ2-1,TRBV10-3,-,TGTGCCATCAGTGAGACTATTAGGGGGACTCCCTACAATGAGCAGTTCTTC,CAISETIRGTPYNEQFF
TRBD2,TRBJ2-3,TRBV27,-,TGTGCCAGCAGTTTAAGGGTCGCTAGCGGGAGTACAGATACGCAGTATTTT,CASSLRVASGSTDTQYF
-,TRBJ2-5,TRBV27,-,TGTGCCAGCAGGGGGGGGCTAGGGGAGACCCAGTACTTC,CASRGGLGETQYF
-,TRBJ1-1,TRBV30,few,TGTGCCTGGAGTGTAATGGACGGATGGGAGGACACTGAAGCTTTCTTT,CAWSVMDGWEDTEAFF
-,TRBJ2-7,TRBV5-4,once,TGTGCCAGCAGCTTGGGTGGAACCTACGAGCAGTACTTC,CASSLGGTYEQYF
-,TRBJ2-2,TRBV27,-,TGTGCCAGCTGCCCTCGGCCCACAAACACCGGGGAGCTGTTTTTT,CASCPRPTNTGELFF
-,TRBJ1-1,TRBV25-1,-,TGTGCCAGTTCTTTGGGGGGACCGGTTCACACTGAAGCTTTCTTT,CASSLGGPVHTEAFF
-,TRBJ2-1,TRBV19,once,TGTGCCAGTAGTAGACGGGGACGCTACAATGAGCAGTTCTTC,CASSRRGRYNEQFF
TRBD1,TRBJ1-2,TRBV9,-,TGTGCCAGCAGCACCTCGCGGGACAGTGATGGCTACACCTTC,CASSTSRDSDGYTF
TRBD1,TRBJ2-7,TRBV18,-,TGTGCCAGCTCACCGGGACAGTCCTACGAGCAGTACTTC,CASSPGQSYEQYF
TRBD2,TRBJ2-1,TRBV28,-,TGTGCCAGCAGTCGACTAGCGTTAGACAATGAGCAGTTCTTC,CASSRLALDNEQFF
TRBD1,TRBJ2-3,TRBV9,-,TGTGCCAGCAGCGCTCCGACAGGGATGGAAGATACGCAGTATTTT,CASSAPTGMEDTQYF
-,TRBJ2-1,TRBV7-2,-,TGTGCCAGCAGCTTAAGAGGAGGCAATGAGCAGTTCTTC,CASSLRGGNEQFF
TRBD1,TRBJ2-1,TRBV7-2,-,TGTGCCAGCAGCTTCGGGACAGGGGGCTTCAATGAGCAGTTCTTC,CASSFGTGGFNEQFF
-,TRBJ2-1,TRBV15,-,TGTGCCACCAGTCCAGTCTACAATGAGCAGTTCTTC,CATSPVYNEQFF
TRBD2,TRBJ2-3,TRBV19,once,TGTTCCGGTCGGGAGGGCCTAGATACGCAGTATTTT,CSGREGLDTQYF
TRBD1,TRBJ2-1,TRBV10-3,once,TGTGCCATCAGTGGGAACGAGGGGGCATTTATCCTAAGCTCCTACAATGAGCAGTTCTTC,CAISGNEGAFILSSYNEQFF
-,TRBJ1-1,TRBV7-3,-,TGTGCCAGCAGCCCAACCCGGCCGGACATATCTGAAGCTTTCTTT,CASSPTRPDISEAFF
-,TRBJ1-1,TRBV28,-,TGTGCCAGCAGTCTTATGACAGGTCTCAGGACTGAAGCTTTCTTT,CASSLMTGLRTEAFF
-,TRBJ2-5,TRBV9,-,TGTGCCAGCAGCGTAGGGAGGGTCCAAGAGACCCAGTACTTC,CASSVGRVQETQYF
-,TRBJ2-5,TRBV29-1,-,TGCAGCGTTGATGTTTCTTCAGAGACCCAGTACTTC,CSVDVSSETQYF